This T cell receptor beta chain stems from a study of T cells in Graves' hyperthyroidism and ophthalmopathy. Study-level points and caveats: Ophthalmopathy cases were set apart from stable hyperthyroidism by a 13 V-J model.

From RNA transcripts, TCR beta CDR3 regions were amplified. RT-PCR in the first round (using the HTBI primer set) targeted the TCR CDR3. TCRdb passed the multiplex PCR reads through MiXCR, listing each CDR3 protein once. The sample has a few hundred thousand distinct CDR3 sequences; 15% to 17% are singletons. Comment on this clonotype: The target antigen is unknown.

The CDR3 has 19 amino acids. CDR1 and CDR2 from the germline V gene are SEHNR and FQNEAQ (reference sequence). The V segment lost 0 bases and the J segment 4 bases; nucleotides outside the gene matches: 12. No ophthalmopathy progression within 18 months constituted stable Graves' hyperthyroidism. Investigators excluded patients with uncontrolled infection, other autoimmune disease, pregnancy or lactation. Diagnosing involved the use of clinical symptoms, serum thyroxine and TRAb, thyroid ultrasound and orbital computed tomography. Sequencing was performed on blood. The receptor's source is a woman between 25 and 40 years old with Graves' hyperthyroidism. The V call is TRBV7-9, the J call TRBJ2-7; 13 bases line up with TRBD2. The chain's CDR3 is CASSLAASPGLAGVYEQYF. CDR3 sequence (DNA): TGTGCCAGCAGCTTAGCTGCATCCCCCGGACTAGCGGGAGTTTACGAGCAGTACTTC.